These 21 T cell receptor beta chains were all obtained from the same sample, sequenced in a study of blood T cell repertoires in COVID-19. Measured with immunoSEQ multiplex PCR; TCRdb has only the in-frame clones, and not every one. This sample yields about 110,000 clones, of which 75% to 85% are seen a single time; under 8% belongs to the top ten. Sequencing was carried out using peripheral blood. Every receptor here comes from a man in his 70s with acute or convalescent COVID-19.

The chain employs TRBV2 and TRBJ1-4; 7 nucleotides match TRBD1. The CDR3 runs 13 residues. Per the germline V gene, CDR1 is SNHLY and CDR2 is FYNNEI. V was pared by 6 bases and J by 7 bases, with 5 bases of the junction left unmatched. This chain's CDR3 is CASSRDSTEKLFF. The CDR3 DNA reads TGTGCCAGCAGCCGGGACAGTACTGAAAAACTGTTTTTT.

This chain joins TRBV5-4 and TRBJ2-1; 8 nucleotides match TRBD2. The V gene's germline CDR1 is SGHNT and CDR2 YYREEE (reference sequence). This CDR3 comprises 14 residues. J was trimmed by 1 base and V by 5 bases; bases with no gene match: 2. This CDR3 reads CASRSGGSYNEQFF. Here the CDR3 DNA reads TGTGCCAGCAGAAGCGGGGGATCCTACAATGAGCAGTTCTTC.

This sequence joins TRBV9 and TRBJ2-7; 7 bases match TRBD2. Germline V lookup: CDR1 SGDLS, CDR2 YYNGEE. V gave up 2 bases and J gave up 2 bases; unmatched junction bases: 10. The CDR3 has 16 amino acids. The CDR3 is CASSVGPGTITYEQYF. For the CDR3, the DNA is TGTGCCAGCAGCGTCGGCCCCGGGACTATCACCTACGAGCAGTACTTC. The full variable domain, completed using reference TRBV9 and TRBJ2-7, is DSGVTQTPKHLITATGQRVTLRCSPRSGDLSVYWYQQSLDQGLQFLIQYYNGEERAKGNILERFSAQQFPDLHSELNLSSLELGDSALYFCASSVGPGTITYEQYFGPGTRLTVT.

The sample holds one count of this clone. The chain carries TRBV19 and TRBJ2-3; 8 bases fit TRBD2. The CDR3 runs 15 residues. CDR1 LNHDA and CDR2 SQIVND come from the germline V gene (reference sequence). The trim removed 9 bases at V and 1 base at J, leaving 9 bases unmatched. This chain's CDR3 is CASVVRAGGTDTQYF. The CDR3 coding sequence is TGTGCCAGCGTGGTGAGAGCGGGGGGCACAGATACGCAGTATTTT.

This chain connects TRBV7-3 to TRBJ2-5, with 10 nucleotides matching TRBD1. The CDR3 is 13 amino acids. V dropped 4 bases and J dropped 7; count of bases not matched to a gene: 3. Germline V gene lookup returns CDR1 SGHTA and CDR2 FQGTGA. The CDR3 here is CASSSGQGGTQYF. The CDR3 coding sequence is TGTGCCAGCAGCTCTGGACAGGGGGGGACCCAGTACTTC.

This clone was recorded only once. The chain combines TRBV28 with TRBJ2-7; maybe TRBD1 (6 bases). V lost 7 bases to trimming and J lost 4 bases, with 14 bases between them. The CDR3 consists of 13 residues. The germline V gene encodes CDR1 MDHEN and CDR2 SYDVKM. The CDR3 loop is CASISRTAYEQYF. CDR3 nucleotide sequence: TGTGCCAGCATTTCCAGGACAGCTTACGAGCAGTACTTC. Supplemented by reference TRBV28 and TRBJ2-7, the full variable domain reads DVKVTQSSRYLVKRTGEKVFLECVQDMDHENMFWYRQDPGLGLRLIYFSYDVKMKEKGDIPEGYSVSREKKERFSLILESASTNQTSMYLCASISRTAYEQYFGPGTRLTVT.

The CDR3 DNA follows: TGCGCCAGCAAACAGGGACAGGGATTGCGGGAGCAGTACTTC. Translating it yields CASKQGQGLREQYF. This chain links TRBV5-1 with TRBJ2-7; 9 positions agree with TRBD1. J gave up 7 bases and V 6 bases, and 11 bases lay outside the gene matches. This CDR3 is built from 14 residues. CDR1 is SGHRS, CDR2 YFSETQ, per germline.

V gene TRBV5-1 combines with J gene TRBJ2-2; 9 bases match TRBD2. Germline V lookup: CDR1 SGHRS, CDR2 YFSETQ. With V trimmed by 0 bases and J by 5 bases, 8 bases remained unmatched. The CDR3 contains 17 residues. In DNA form, the CDR3 reads TGCGCCAGCAGCTTGGGTTTTAGCGGGAGCGCAACCGGGGAGCTGTTTTTT. Protein: CASSLGFSGSATGELFF.

The chain combines TRBV9 with TRBJ1-4; tentatively, D is TRBD1 (5 bases). V was shortened by 0 bases and J by 2 bases, with 14 bases between the two germline ends. This CDR3 has 17 amino acids. The germline CDR1 and CDR2 sequences are SGDLS and YYNGEE. The CDR3 nucleotides are TGTGCCAGCAGCGTAGGGTCAGGGAGGTGGACTAATGAAAAACTGTTTTTT. This translates into CASSVGSGRWTNEKLFF.

The rearrangement uses TRBV30 and TRBJ1-1; the D gene is possibly TRBD1 (6 bases). Germline V CDR1 and CDR2: GTSNPN, SVGIG (reference sequence). This CDR3 has 12 residues. V dropped 5 bases and J dropped 4 bases, with 11 bases sitting between them. The CDR3 loop is CAWSHRVTEAFF. Here the CDR3 DNA reads TGTGCCTGGTCCCACAGGGTCACTGAAGCTTTCTTT.

The chain recombines TRBV6-1 with TRBJ1-3, with a tentative D call TRBD1 (5 bases). Germline-derived CDR1 and CDR2 are MNHNS and SASEGT. This CDR3 comprises 16 residues. V gave up 2 bases and J gave up 1 base, with 12 bases separating them. CDR3 sequence reads: CASSEIWGGSGNTIYF. The DNA of the CDR3 is TGTGCCAGCAGTGAAATCTGGGGGGGGTCTGGAAACACCATATATTTT.

This clone was picked up one time. This sequence joins TRBV6-5 and TRBJ2-5; possible D gene TRBD2, 6 bases. This CDR3 has 13 residues. The germline gives CDR1 MNHEY, CDR2 SVGAGI. Trimming took 8 bases from V and 2 from J, leaving 12 bases between them. CDR3 nucleotides: TGTGCCAGCCTAGCGCCAGGTCAAGAGACCCAGTACTTC. As protein: CASLAPGQETQYF.

The chain has TRBV19 and TRBJ2-1, with 7 bases aligning to TRBD2. The CDR3 spans 15 residues. V was pared by 4 bases and J by 3 bases, with 6 bases of the junction left unmatched. Per the germline V gene, CDR1 is LNHDA and CDR2 is SQIVND (reference sequence). DNA for the CDR3: TGTGCCAGTAGTAGGGGGGAGGGGAACTACAATGAGCAGTTCTTC. Translation gives CASSRGEGNYNEQFF.

This rearrangement joins TRBV3-1 (or the pseudogene TRBV3-2) to TRBJ1-3; D gene ambiguous. Germline CDR1 is LGHDT and CDR2 is YNNKEL (reference sequence). This CDR3 is built from 16 residues. The V and J ends lost 1 base and 4 bases respectively, with 14 bases between them. As DNA, the CDR3 is TGTGCCAGCAGCCAAGTTACGACTTCAATGGGAAACACCATATATTTT. It yields the protein CASSQVTTSMGNTIYF.

This CDR3 reads CASSLGGVERLTGELFF. Written as DNA, the CDR3 is TGTGCCAGCAGCTTAGGGGGTGTGGAGCGGCTCACCGGGGAGCTGTTTTTT. V and J are TRBV11-3 and TRBJ2-2; D is perhaps TRBD2 (5 bases). There are 17 residues in the CDR3. Per the germline V gene, CDR1 is SGHNT and CDR2 is YENEEA. Trimming cost V 1 base and J 4 bases, with 16 bases left between them. The variable domain in full, completed from reference TRBV11-3 and TRBJ2-2, reads EAGVVQSPRYKIIEKKQPVAFWCNPISGHNTLYWYLQNLGQGPELLIRYENEEAVDDSQLPKDRFSAERLKGVDSTLKIQPAELGDSAVYLCASSLGGVERLTGELFFGEGSRLTVL.

CDR3 coding DNA: TGTGCCAGCGGACCGGGGTTGTCTGGAAACACCATATATTTT. This sequence encodes CASGPGLSGNTIYF. The chain uses TRBV2 and TRBJ1-3; D gene unclear. The V gene lost 8 bases and the J gene lost 1 base, with 12 bases spanning the gap. Germline CDR1 and CDR2: SNHLY and FYNNEI. The CDR3 is 14 amino acids.

V usage is TRBV5-1 and J usage is TRBJ2-2; 8 bases align to TRBD2. CDR3 size: 18 residues. V dropped 2 bases and J dropped 4; count of bases not matched to a gene: 13. Germline V gene sequence: CDR1 SGHRS, CDR2 YFSETQ. The CDR3 here is CASSLSPSGLGVTGELFF. DNA of the CDR3: TGCGCCAGCAGCTTATCCCCCTCGGGACTAGGGGTCACCGGGGAGCTGTTTTTT. Together with reference TRBV5-1 and TRBJ2-2, the CDR3 gives the full variable domain: KAGVTQTPRYLIKTRGQQVTLSCSPISGHRSVSWYQQTPGQGLQFLFEYFSETQRNKGNFPGRFSGRQFSNSRSEMNVSTLELGDSALYLCASSLSPSGLGVTGELFFGEGSRLTVL.

The chain uses TRBV6-1 and TRBJ2-2; tentatively, D is TRBD1 (6 bases). V lost 3 bases to trimming and J lost 4 bases, with 12 bases between them. Germline CDR1 is MNHNS and CDR2 is SASEGT. The CDR3 runs 15 residues. This CDR3 is CASSELQGPTGELFF. CDR3 sequence (DNA): TGTGCCAGCAGTGAGCTACAGGGTCCCACCGGGGAGCTGTTTTTT.

This clone occurred a few times. V and J are TRBV28 and TRBJ1-2, with 7 nucleotides matching TRBD1. Germline loops: CDR1 MDHEN, CDR2 SYDVKM. This CDR3 is built from 14 residues. Trimming at V came to 4 bases and at J to 2 bases, leaving 4 bases not matched to a gene. In DNA form, the CDR3 reads TGTGCCAGCAGTTCCACACAGGGGAACTATGGCTACACCTTC. Encoded protein: CASSSTQGNYGYTF.

This chain joins TRBV27 and TRBJ1-6; 9 nucleotides align to TRBD1. Unmatched junction bases numbered 7, after V lost 1 base and J lost 9 bases. Germline lookup yields CDR1 MNHEY and CDR2 SMNVEV (reference sequence). The CDR3 totals 16 residues. In nucleotides, the CDR3 is TGTGCCAGCAGTTTATTGGGACAGGGCAGAGGTTCACCCCTCCACTTT. Translation: CASSLLGQGRGSPLHF.

The chain has TRBV5-4 and TRBJ2-3, with TRBD2 matching 12 bases. The trim removed 0 bases at V and 4 bases at J, leaving 3 bases unmatched. Germline V CDR1 and CDR2: SGHNT, YYREEE (reference sequence). The CDR3 is 16 residues long. The chain's CDR3 is CASSLDLAGGADTQYF. In nucleotides, the CDR3 is TGTGCCAGCAGCTTGGATCTAGCGGGAGGGGCAGATACGCAGTATTTT. Variable domain in full (rest from reference TRBV5-4 and TRBJ2-3): ETGVTQSPTHLIKTRGQQVTLRCSSQSGHNTVSWYQQALGQGPQFIFQYYREEENGRGNFPPRFSGLQFPNYSSELNVNALELDDSALYLCASSLDLAGGADTQYFGPGTRLTVL.